This is a list of T cell receptor beta chains from one sample in a study of shared clonotypes between healthy human individuals. Some clones are missing from TCRdb's copy, which holds only in-frame ones; the method was immunoSEQ multiplex PCR. The sample has approximately 1.4 million clones; 98% are singletons. Sequencing was done on a sample of naive CD4+ T cells sorted from blood. The receptor source for this set is a young man in good health. CDR3s include the opening cysteine and the closing phenylalanine or tryptophan. The order of the fields is clone size, D gene, J gene, V gene, CDR3 DNA, CDR3 protein. A D gene is named only where the DNA matches it firmly. Not every row has a clone size; where given, it reads once, few, many or a size class.

-	-	TRBJ2-7	TRBV29-1	TGCAGCGTTGTACGAACGGACTCAGTAACCTACGAGCAGTACTTC	CSVVRTDSVTYEQYF
-	TRBD2	TRBJ2-3	TRBV28	TGTGCCAGCAGTTTTGACCTAGCGGTCACAGATACGCAGTATTTT	CASSFDLAVTDTQYF
-	TRBD1	TRBJ2-5	TRBV2	TGTGCCAGCGTTAAGGACAGGGGCCAAGAGACCCAGTACTTC	CASVKDRGQETQYF
-	TRBD2	TRBJ2-3	TRBV29-1	TGCAGCGTTGAAGGACTAGCGGGAGGCACAGATACGCAGTATTTT	CSVEGLAGGTDTQYF
-	-	TRBJ2-3	TRBV7-2	TGTGCCAGCAGCTTAGGGCGGCCTAGCACAGATACGCAGTATTTT	CASSLGRPSTDTQYF
-	-	TRBJ2-5	TRBV11-3	TGTGCCAGCTCCCGGGAGCTCCAAGAGACCCAGTACTTC	CASSRELQETQYF
-	TRBD1	TRBJ1-4	TRBV18	TGTGCCAGCTCACCCGGAACAGGGGGGGATGAAAAACTGTTTTTT	CASSPGTGGDEKLFF
-	-	TRBJ2-1	TRBV12-1	TGTGCCAGCAGCTCGACACTCGGACAAAGCTCCTACAATGAGCAGTTCTTC	CASSSTLGQSSYNEQFF
-	-	TRBJ2-2	TRBV10-3	TGTGCCATCAGTGAAAGGCCGTTGGTTTCGGTAGGCGGGTCCGGGGAGCTGTTTTTT	CAISERPLVSVGGSGELFF
once	-	TRBJ2-1	TRBV4-2	TGTGCCAGCAGCCAAATAGTACTAGCCCAACAAAATGGGAATGAGCAGTTCTTC	CASSQIVLAQQNGNEQFF
-	-	TRBJ2-3	TRBV28	TGTGCCAGCAGTTTACTAACAGATACGCAGTATTTT	CASSLLTDTQYF
-	-	TRBJ1-4	TRBV28	TGTGCCAGCCGTCAGGGGAGGTTTAATGAAAAACTGTTTTTT	CASRQGRFNEKLFF
-	-	TRBJ2-5	TRBV5-1	TGCGCCAGCAGCCCCCCGCTCGGACAAGAGACCCAGTACTTC	CASSPPLGQETQYF
-	TRBD2	TRBJ2-7	TRBV9	TGTGCCAGCAGCGTGGCTAGCGGGAATGATTACGAGCAGTACTTC	CASSVASGNDYEQYF
-	-	TRBJ1-3	TRBV9	TGTGCCAGCAGCCCACACACAACCTCTGGAAACACCATATATTTT	CASSPHTTSGNTIYF
-	TRBD1	TRBJ2-7	TRBV14	TGTGCCAGCAGCCCCCGGGACAGGGGGCTCGGCGAGCAGTACTTC	CASSPRDRGLGEQYF
-	TRBD1	TRBJ2-7	TRBV5-1	TGCGCCAGCACTCCAAGGGGGCGCCACGGATTAGAGCAGTACTTC	CASTPRGRHGLEQYF
-	TRBD2	TRBJ2-4	TRBV27	TGTGCCAGCAGGATCAGGGGGACTAGCGGGTGGGACATTCAGTACTTC	CASRIRGTSGWDIQYF
-	-	TRBJ2-7	TRBV5-1	TGCGCCAGCAGCTTGGCGGCAGGGGATAGGTACGAGCAGTACTTC	CASSLAAGDRYEQYF
once	TRBD1	TRBJ2-2	TRBV7-2	TGTGCCAGCAGCTCAAAATCCGGGACAGTCACCGGGGAGCTGTTTTTT	CASSSKSGTVTGELFF
-	-	TRBJ2-7	TRBV2	TGTGCCAGCAATTTAAGCTACGAGCAGTACTTC	CASNLSYEQYF
-	TRBD1	TRBJ1-3	TRBV4-1	TGCGCCAGCAGCCGTGGGACAGGGAATCTTGCTGGAAACACCATATATTTT	CASSRGTGNLAGNTIYF
-	-	TRBJ2-5	TRBV5-3	TGTGCCAGAAGCTTCTTCCGCAGAGGGACTCAAGAGACCCAGTACTTC	CARSFFRRGTQETQYF
-	-	TRBJ2-7	TRBV2	TGTGCCAGCAGTGCGGAAGGCAGATGGAGTCGGTACGAGCAGTACTTC	CASSAEGRWSRYEQYF
once	-	TRBJ2-1	TRBV10-1	TGCGCCAGCAGTGGTCCAGGTAACAATGAGCAGTTCTTC	CASSGPGNNEQFF
-	-	TRBJ2-7	TRBV28	TGTGCCAGCAGTTTTGGCAGGTCCTACGAGCAGTACTTC	CASSFGRSYEQYF
-	-	TRBJ2-2	TRBV7-8	TGTGCCAGCAGCTTGCCGGTCAGGGCCACCGGGGAGCTGTTTTTT	CASSLPVRATGELFF
once	TRBD2	TRBJ2-5	TRBV6-1	TGTGCCAGCAGTGTCGGACAGGGACTAGCGGGAGGGCCGGAGACCCAGTACTTC	CASSVGQGLAGGPETQYF
-	TRBD2	TRBJ2-7	TRBV4-3	TGCGCCAGCAGCCAAGATGCTGGGGGGACTAGCGGACCCTACGAGCAGTACTTC	CASSQDAGGTSGPYEQYF
-	TRBD2	TRBJ2-7	TRBV5-5	TGTGCCAGCACCCGCTTTGGGACTAGCGGGACTAATGAGCAGTACTTC	CASTRFGTSGTNEQYF
-	TRBD1	TRBJ2-2	TRBV27	TGTGCCAGCAGGGGACAGGGGGCTTACGGGGAGCTGTTTTTT	CASRGQGAYGELFF
-	-	TRBJ2-7	TRBV4-3	TGCGCCAGCAGCCACAACAGGGAAAGGGGGTACGAGCAGTACTTC	CASSHNRERGYEQYF
-	-	TRBJ1-2	TRBV11-2	TGTGCCAGCAGCTTAGGTTCAGAGATAGGCCTCTTCGGCTACACCTTC	CASSLGSEIGLFGYTF
-	TRBD1	TRBJ2-1	TRBV15	TGTGCCACCAGCAGAGATCCGGGACAGGGCCATGAGCAGTTCTTC	CATSRDPGQGHEQFF
-	-	TRBJ2-7	TRBV2	TGTGCCAGCCTGCCGGGCAGAGCCTACGAGCAGTACTTC	CASLPGRAYEQYF
-	-	TRBJ1-2	TRBV13	TGTGCCAGCAGCTTCCGGGCAGGCGGCGGGTATGGCTACACCTTC	CASSFRAGGGYGYTF
-	TRBD2	TRBJ2-7	TRBV7-2	TGTGCCAGCAGCTCCCCGAGCGGGAGGGGCAGCTCCTACGAGCAGTACTTC	CASSSPSGRGSSYEQYF
-	TRBD2	TRBJ2-7	TRBV6-6	TGTGCCAGCAGTTACTCTGCAGGGACTAGTGTCCACGAGCAGTACTTC	CASSYSAGTSVHEQYF
once	TRBD2	TRBJ2-5	TRBV5-1	TGCGCCAGCAGGGAACTAGCGGGAGGGCAAGAGACCCAGTACTTC	CASRELAGGQETQYF
-	-	TRBJ2-3	TRBV5-5	TGTGCCAGCAGCACGGGGGTGGGGAATACGCAGTATTTT	CASSTGVGNTQYF
once	-	TRBJ1-4	TRBV7-6	TGTGCCAGCAGCGCTTCTAGGGGTTGGGGTGAAAAACTGTTTTTT	CASSASRGWGEKLFF
-	-	TRBJ1-1	TRBV5-4	TGTGCCAGCAGCTTGGTCTCGGGCGGAGGGGAAGCTTTCTTT	CASSLVSGGGEAFF
-	TRBD2	TRBJ2-1	TRBV5-1	TGCGCCAGCAGCTTGCGGGAGGGCAATGAGCAGTTCTTC	CASSLREGNEQFF
-	TRBD1	TRBJ2-1	TRBV27	TGTGCCAGCACCCCGCACTCCGGGACAGGGGGTGGGAATGAGCAGTTCTTC	CASTPHSGTGGGNEQFF
-	TRBD2	TRBJ2-7	TRBV28	TGTGCCAGCAGTCCCGGGACTAGCGGGAGTTGGGGCTACGAGCAGTACTTC	CASSPGTSGSWGYEQYF
-	-	TRBJ1-1	TRBV12-5	TGTGCTAGTGGTTTACATAACACTGAAGCTTTCTTT	CASGLHNTEAFF
-	TRBD1	TRBJ2-7	TRBV11-2	TGTGCCAGCAGCTCGCAAGTGCGGGACAGGGGTTACGAGCAGTACTTC	CASSSQVRDRGYEQYF
-	TRBD1	TRBJ2-7	TRBV5-1	TGCGCCAGCAGCTTGTCCCCGACAGGGGGTTTATACGAGCAGTACTTC	CASSLSPTGGLYEQYF
-	-	TRBJ2-7	TRBV7-6	TGTGCCAGCAGCCCCTCATCCTACGAGCAGTACTTC	CASSPSSYEQYF
-	TRBD2	TRBJ2-1	TRBV7-2	TGTGCCAGCCGGACTAGCTCCTACAATGAGCAGTTCTTC	CASRTSSYNEQFF
-	TRBD1	TRBJ2-1	TRBV5-4	TGTGCCATTACGGACAGGGGGCGCAATGAGCAGTTCTTC	CAITDRGRNEQFF
once	TRBD1	TRBJ1-2	TRBV2	TGTGCCAGCACGGAGGACAGGGTTTCGTCCGATGGCTACACCTTC	CASTEDRVSSDGYTF